Given below is one T cell receptor (beta chain) in context. TCRdb's table, derived via immunoSEQ multiplex PCR, lists solely in-frame clones and lacks some. The data contain 70,000 to 95,000 clones, approximately 94% of them seen just once; the ten biggest clones take up 2% to 2.5%. The J segment lost 4 bases and the V segment lost 6 bases, leaving 4 bases of the junction unmatched. Per germline, CDR1 MNHNS and CDR2 SASEGT. The CDR3 is 13 amino acids. The sample comes from a study of T cell changes during pregnancy in multiple sclerosis. This sequence joins TRBV6-1 and TRBJ2-5, with 8 bases fitting TRBD1. The clonotype comes from a female donor with multiple sclerosis, enrolled in a pregnancy study. The sequenced sample was peripheral blood, obtained in the third trimester of pregnancy. CDR3 DNA: TGTGCCAGCAGCTCAGGGGGCTTAGAGACCCAGTACTTC. Translation gives CASSSGGLETQYF.